The 19 T cell receptor beta chains listed next were all sequenced from one sample in a study of T cells in Graves' hyperthyroidism and ophthalmopathy. The investigators amplified TCR beta CDR3 regions from RNA transcripts. With the HTBI primer set, the TCR CDR3 went through a first round of RT-PCR. TCRdb recomputed calls from the multiplex PCR reads with MiXCR, one row per CDR3 protein. The sample holds hundreds of thousands of distinct CDR3 sequences, 18% seen once. The sequenced sample consisted of blood. These receptors all stem from a woman in her 50s with Graves' hyperthyroidism that later progressed to Graves' ophthalmopathy.

This clonotype was seen at least ten times. The chain combines TRBV2 with TRBJ2-2; TRBD1 might be the D (5 bases). CDR3 length equals 17 residues. V dropped 2 bases and J dropped 3 bases, with 16 bases sitting between them. Germline values: CDR1 SNHLY, CDR2 FYNNEI. In DNA form, the CDR3 reads TGTGCCAGCAGTGAACCCGACAGTGTCGCTTACACCGGGGAGCTGTTTTTT. This translates into CASSEPDSVAYTGELFF.

This clonotype was detected only a few times. The chain is built from TRBV20-1 and TRBJ2-6; tentative D call: TRBD2 (6 bases). V was cut by 3 bases and J by 4 bases, with 10 bases left in between. Germline V lookup: CDR1 DFQATT, CDR2 SNEGSKA (reference sequence). There are 14 residues in the CDR3. The CDR3 DNA reads TGCAGTGCTAGCACTAGCCCCGGGGCCAACGTCCTGACTTTC. It encodes CSASTSPGANVLTF.

This clonotype occurred a few times. This chain joins TRBV30 and TRBJ2-7, with D unclear. CDR3 size: 11 residues. V lost 5 bases and J 0 bases, leaving 5 bases between the germline ends. Germline V gene lookup returns CDR1 GTSNPN and CDR2 SVGIG (reference sequence). CDR3 nucleotides: TGTGCCTGGGCCAGCTCCTACGAGCAGTACTTC. It is translated as CAWASSYEQYF.

Only a few counts were recorded for this clonotype. Since a much larger clone is just one base distant, this may be a read error. The final CDR3 position lacks the conserved phenylalanine or tryptophan, pointing to a likely read error. The V gene is TRBV2, the J gene TRBJ1-3; D not resolved. Deletions cut 7 bases from V and 4 bases from J, with 20 bases between. CDR1 is SNHLY, CDR2 FYNNEI, per germline. The length of the CDR3 is 16 residues. This CDR3 reads CASKLGPGATGNTIYL. The CDR3 DNA is TGTGCCAGCAAACTCGGACCGGGAGCAACGGGAAACACCATATATCTT.

V and J are TRBV3-1 and TRBJ2-2, with D unresolved. The CDR3 contains 13 residues. V shed 8 bases and J shed 1 base, with 8 bases lying between them. Germline V gene lookup returns CDR1 LGHDT and CDR2 YNNKEL (reference sequence). This chain's CDR3 is CASCQQNTGELFF. CDR3 nucleotide sequence: TGTGCCAGCTGTCAGCAGAACACCGGGGAGCTGTTTTTT. Full variable domain (remainder filled in from reference TRBV3-1 and TRBJ2-2): DTAVSQTPKYLVTQMGNDKSIKCEQNLGHDTMYWYKQDSKKFLKIMFSYNNKELIINETVPNRFSPKSPDKAHLNLHINSLELGDSAVYFCASCQQNTGELFFGEGSRLTVL.

This clonotype occurred a few times. The V and J genes are TRBV5-1 and TRBJ2-3, with D perhaps TRBD1 (6 bases). The V end lost 6 bases, the J end lost 2 bases, and 19 bases lay between the germline ends. The length of the CDR3 is 16 residues. Germline-derived CDR1 and CDR2 are SGHRS and YFSETQ. CDR3 protein: CASNPGESGLTDTQYF. The DNA of the CDR3 is TGCGCCAGCAACCCAGGGGAGTCGGGTCTCACAGATACGCAGTATTTT.

This clonotype was recorded many times. V usage is TRBV12-3 or TRBV12-4 and J usage is TRBJ2-1; 9 bases are a match to TRBD1. The CDR3 has 16 residues. V lost 2 bases to trimming and J lost 7 bases; unmatched junction nucleotides: 9. The CDR3 nucleotides read TGTGCCAGCAGTTTACCACCACAGGGGGCGCGGAATGAGCAGTTCTTC. Protein: CASSLPPQGARNEQFF.

This clonotype has a count of ten or more. The chain couples TRBV20-1 to TRBJ2-3, with 7 positions matching TRBD2. From germline, CDR1 is DFQATT and CDR2 SNEGSKA (reference sequence). Trimming took 3 bases from V and 2 from J; bases not matched to a gene: 11. The CDR3 consists of 16 residues. This CDR3 is CSASSILADFTDTQYF. CDR3 nucleotides: TGCAGTGCTAGCTCGATTCTAGCGGATTTCACAGATACGCAGTATTTT.

This chain uses TRBV7-8 with TRBJ2-2, with 13 bases aligning to TRBD2. The CDR3 is made up of 19 amino acids. Germline CDR1 and CDR2: SGHVS and FQNEAQ. V was pared by 4 bases and J by 1 base, with 9 bases of the junction left unmatched. The CDR3 DNA follows: TGTGCCAGCAGCTATTCCGGACTAGCGGGGGCCCAGAACACCGGGGAGCTGTTTTTT. It is translated as CASSYSGLAGAQNTGELFF.

In its sample, this clonotype was seen many times. V gene TRBV2 combines with J gene TRBJ2-3; possible D gene TRBD2, 5 bases. Germline values: CDR1 SNHLY, CDR2 FYNNEI. The V end lost 6 bases, the J end lost 3 bases, and 16 bases lay between the germline ends. CDR3 length equals 15 residues. The CDR3, as DNA: TGTGCCAGCAGGGGAGACGGGCTAAGGACAGATACGCAGTATTTT. This sequence encodes CASRGDGLRTDTQYF.

Concerning this clonotype itself: At one end, the junction sequence differs from germline, possibly due to a read error. The CDR3 reads CASSWTGPNTGELFF. The CDR3, as DNA: TGTGCCAGCAGCTGGACCGGACCGAACACCGGGGAGCTGTTTTTT. V is TRBV5-1 and J is TRBJ2-2; D ambiguous. Germline V CDR1 and CDR2: SGHRS, YFSETQ. This CDR3 has 15 amino acids.

This clonotype was counted many times. The V gene is TRBV5-1, the J gene TRBJ1-1; D possibly corresponds to TRBD1 (6 bases). The CDR3 has 14 residues. Germline V gene sequence: CDR1 SGHRS, CDR2 YFSETQ. Trimming took 0 bases from V and 5 from J, leaving 11 bases between them. This CDR3 is CASSLVAGETEAFF. In DNA form, the CDR3 reads TGCGCCAGCAGCTTGGTTGCAGGGGAGACTGAAGCTTTCTTT.

The table lists this clonotype with many counts. The V gene is TRBV3-1, the J gene TRBJ2-2; 9 bases agree with TRBD2. V dropped 4 bases and J dropped 3; count of bases not matched to a gene: 3. The V gene's germline CDR1 is LGHDT and CDR2 YNNKEL (reference sequence). This CDR3 spans 15 amino acids. The CDR3 reads CASSPAGGDTGELFF. Written as DNA, the CDR3 is TGTGCCAGCAGCCCCGCGGGGGGGGACACCGGGGAGCTGTTTTTT.

This chain links TRBV19 with TRBJ1-5; D ambiguous. The CDR3 has 15 amino acids. CDR1 is LNHDA, CDR2 SQIVND, per germline (reference sequence). Trimming left V 0 bases short and J 0 bases short, with 6 bases between. CDR3 residues: CASSIDTLSNQPQHF. The CDR3 nucleotides read TGTGCCAGTAGTATAGACACACTTAGCAATCAGCCCCAGCATTTT.

The J gene is TRBJ1-6, the V gene TRBV27; tentatively, D is TRBD1 (5 bases). This CDR3 has 17 residues. Germline CDR1 and CDR2: MNHEY and SMNVEV (reference sequence). Between the trimmed V and J ends, which lost 8 bases and 1 base, there was a span of 18 bases. CDR3: CASGWTPEASYNSPLHF. CDR3 coding DNA: TGTGCCAGCGGATGGACACCCGAGGCATCCTATAATTCACCCCTCCACTTT.

In its sample, this clonotype was seen many times. V is TRBV5-6 and J is TRBJ2-3; D ambiguous. V lost 0 bases, J lost 4 bases, and 12 bases lay in between. CDR3 length equals 15 residues. CDR1 and CDR2 from the germline V gene are SGHDT and YYEEEE. CDR3 in DNA: TGTGCCAGCAGCTTGGTGTATGGCGGAGCAGATACGCAGTATTTT. It is translated as CASSLVYGGADTQYF. The entire variable domain, with the rest obtained from reference TRBV5-6 and TRBJ2-3, is as follows: DAGVTQSPTHLIKTRGQQVTLRCSPKSGHDTVSWYQQALGQGPQFIFQYYEEEERQRGNFPDRFSGHQFPNYSSELNVNALLLGDSALYLCASSLVYGGADTQYFGPGTRLTVL.

The table lists this clonotype with many counts. The V call is TRBV7-2, the J call TRBJ2-3; D may correspond to TRBD1 or TRBD2 (5 bases each). Germline V gene data show CDR1 as SGHTA and CDR2 as FQGNSA. This CDR3 comprises 15 residues. V lost 2 bases, J lost 2 bases, and 11 bases lay in between. The DNA of the CDR3 is TGTGCCAGCAGCTTAACGGGGCTAGACACAGATACGCAGTATTTT. It translates to CASSLTGLDTDTQYF.

The chain joins TRBV10-1 to TRBJ2-1, with D perhaps TRBD1 or TRBD2 (5 bases each). Trimming cost V 0 bases and J 6 bases, with 18 bases left between them. The CDR3 contains 17 residues. Germline assignment: CDR1 WNHNN and CDR2 SYGVQD (reference sequence). The CDR3 loop reads CASSESVGETLGNEQFF. The CDR3 nucleotides read TGCGCCAGCAGTGAGTCGGTGGGGGAAACCTTGGGCAATGAGCAGTTCTTC.

This clonotype was counted many times. The V gene is TRBV3-1, the J gene TRBJ2-2, with 10 positions matching TRBD1. Germline assignment: CDR1 LGHDT and CDR2 YNNKEL (reference sequence). The CDR3 is made up of 16 amino acids. V lost 0 bases and J lost 6; bases outside the gene matches: 4. As DNA, the CDR3 is TGTGCCAGCAGCCAAGATGGGACAGGGGTTTCCGGGGAGCTGTTTTTT. Translation gives CASSQDGTGVSGELFF.